This entry is about one T cell receptor (beta chain). This entry comes from a study of blood T cell repertoires in COVID-19. Study-wide background: Sites in the United States, Italy and Spain provided acute and convalescent COVID-19 samples. In each case, the material was cDNA or gDNA derived from T cells, B-cell-depleted T cells, or PBMCs.

Authors' analysis steps: Estimates of nucleated cell counts were drawn from the amplification of reference gene primers. Profiling relied on immunoSEQ multiplex PCR, and the TCRdb table lists in-frame clones only, not all of them. V and J calls and clone size are as listed in that table; D and trimming were resolved from the DNA. Of some 250,000 clones listed, 88% are singletons. V lost 2 bases and J lost 4; bases outside the gene matches: 6. Germline-derived CDR1 and CDR2 are LGHNT and FRNRAP. CDR3 length equals 16 residues. The chain carries TRBV12-5 and TRBJ1-4, with 8 positions matching TRBD1. The TCR sequence derives from a woman younger than 45 with acute or convalescent COVID-19. Sequenced material: peripheral blood. CDR3 bases: TGTGCTAGTGGTTTGATACACAGGGGGATTAATGAAAAACTGTTTTTT. Residues: CASGLIHRGINEKLFF.